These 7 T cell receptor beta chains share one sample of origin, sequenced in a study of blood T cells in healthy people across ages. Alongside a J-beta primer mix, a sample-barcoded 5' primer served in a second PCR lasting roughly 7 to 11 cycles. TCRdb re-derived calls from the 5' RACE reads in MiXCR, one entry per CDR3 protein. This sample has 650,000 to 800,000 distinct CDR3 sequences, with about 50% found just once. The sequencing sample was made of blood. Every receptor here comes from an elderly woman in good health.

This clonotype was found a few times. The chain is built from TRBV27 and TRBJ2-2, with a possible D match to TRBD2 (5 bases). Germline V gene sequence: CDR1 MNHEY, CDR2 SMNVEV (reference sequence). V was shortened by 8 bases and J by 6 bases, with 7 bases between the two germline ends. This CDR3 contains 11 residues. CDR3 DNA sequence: TGTGCCAGCGGGAGCCCCGGGGAGCTGTTTTTT. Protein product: CASGSPGELFF.

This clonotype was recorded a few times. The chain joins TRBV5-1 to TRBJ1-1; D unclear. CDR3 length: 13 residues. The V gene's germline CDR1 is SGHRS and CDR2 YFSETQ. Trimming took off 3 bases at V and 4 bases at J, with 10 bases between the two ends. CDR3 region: CASSWAPGTEAFF. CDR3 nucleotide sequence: TGCGCCAGCAGCTGGGCCCCGGGCACTGAAGCTTTCTTT.

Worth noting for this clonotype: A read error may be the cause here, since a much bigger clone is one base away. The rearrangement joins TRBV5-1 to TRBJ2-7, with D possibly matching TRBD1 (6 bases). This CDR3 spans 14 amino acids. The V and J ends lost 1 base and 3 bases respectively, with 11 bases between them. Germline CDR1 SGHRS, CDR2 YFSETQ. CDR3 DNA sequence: TGCGCCAGCAGCTTGCCCGGGACATACTACGAGCAGTACTTC. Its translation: CASSLPGTYYEQYF.

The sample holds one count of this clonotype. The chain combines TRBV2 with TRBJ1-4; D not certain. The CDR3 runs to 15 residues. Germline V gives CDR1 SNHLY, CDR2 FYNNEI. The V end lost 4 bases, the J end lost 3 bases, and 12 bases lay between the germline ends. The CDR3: CASSGASGANEKLFF. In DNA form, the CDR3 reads TGTGCCAGCAGTGGGGCCTCCGGAGCTAATGAAAAACTGTTTTTT.

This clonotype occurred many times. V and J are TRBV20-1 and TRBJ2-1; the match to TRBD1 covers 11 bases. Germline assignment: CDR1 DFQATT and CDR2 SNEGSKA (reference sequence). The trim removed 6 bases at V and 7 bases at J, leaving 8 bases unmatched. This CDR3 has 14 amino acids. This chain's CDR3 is CSAHTGTGGNEQFF. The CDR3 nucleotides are TGCAGTGCGCACACCGGGACAGGGGGAAATGAGCAGTTCTTC.

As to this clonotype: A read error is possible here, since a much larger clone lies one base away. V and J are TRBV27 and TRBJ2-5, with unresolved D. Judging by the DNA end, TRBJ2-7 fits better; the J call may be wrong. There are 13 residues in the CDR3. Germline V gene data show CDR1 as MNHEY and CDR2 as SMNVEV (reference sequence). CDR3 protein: CASSLARHYEQYF. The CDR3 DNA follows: TGTGCCAGCAGTTTAGCACGGCACTACGAGCAGTACTTC.

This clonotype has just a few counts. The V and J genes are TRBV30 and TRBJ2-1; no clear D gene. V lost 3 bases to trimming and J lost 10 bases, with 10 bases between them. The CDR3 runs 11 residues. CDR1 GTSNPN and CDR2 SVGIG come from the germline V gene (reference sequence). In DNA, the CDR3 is TGTGCCTGGAGCCACACAAGAGAGCAGTTCTTC. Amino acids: CAWSHTREQFF.